Following are 9 T cell receptor beta chains from one sample sequenced in a study of shared clonotypes between healthy human individuals (TCRdb year 2020). Library preparation used the immunoSEQ multiplex PCR assay. TCRdb re-hosts the immuneACCESS table, in-frame sequences only. Its copies lack some clones; in the studies checked, an unresolved V gene accounts for under half of them, and the cause for the rest is not known. The sample yields 1.4 million or so clones; approximately 98.5% were counted once. The top ten clones comprise about 0.4% of the sample. The sample comprised naive CD4+ T cells sorted from blood. The cell subset or site label here, explained by the study, means: CD45RA+ positively selected. The source is a man aged 25-45 years in good health.

The chain couples TRBV28 to TRBJ2-7; D unclear. CDR3 size: 12 residues. Trimming shortened V by 8 bases and J by 5 bases, and 13 bases separated the two germline ends. CDR1 MDHEN and CDR2 SYDVKM come from the germline V gene. In DNA, the CDR3 is TGTGCCAGCGGCGTAAGTCAGAACGAGCAGTACTTC. Amino acid sequence: CASGVSQNEQYF.

This chain connects TRBV5-4 to TRBJ2-1; 13 positions match TRBD2. Trimming at V came to 0 bases and at J to 5 bases, leaving 2 bases not matched to a gene. The CDR3 runs 16 residues. The germline CDR1 and CDR2 sequences are SGHNT and YYREEE (reference sequence). The CDR3, as DNA: TGTGCCAGCAGCTTGGGAGGACTAGCGGGGGACAATGAGCAGTTCTTC. Encoded protein: CASSLGGLAGDNEQFF.

The V and J genes are TRBV11-2 and TRBJ2-7; D remains unclear. Trimming left V 4 bases short and J 2 bases short, with 12 bases between. CDR3 length: 14 residues. Germline CDR1 SGHAT, CDR2 FQNNGV. The CDR3 reads CASSSISRTYEQYF. The DNA of the CDR3 is TGTGCCAGCAGCTCTATTTCCCGGACCTACGAGCAGTACTTC.

V is TRBV28 and J is TRBJ2-1; 8 bases are a match to TRBD1. There are 18 residues in the CDR3. Germline V lookup: CDR1 MDHEN, CDR2 SYDVKM. Trimming took 8 bases from V and 0 from J; bases not matched to a gene: 15. CDR3 coding DNA: TGTGCCAGCTTACCAGGGGGCCGAGGACCGAGCTCCTACAATGAGCAGTTCTTC. Translated, it gives CASLPGGRGPSSYNEQFF.

The rearrangement uses TRBV29-1 and TRBJ2-3; 9 bases align to TRBD2. Germline V gene sequence: CDR1 SQVTM, CDR2 ANQGSEA. J was trimmed by 5 bases and V by 5 bases; bases with no gene match: 5. CDR3 length: 13 residues. The CDR3 DNA sequence: TGCAGCGTTACCCGGACTAGCGTAGATACGCAGTATTTT. Translated, it gives CSVTRTSVDTQYF.

The chain is built from TRBV28 and TRBJ2-3; no clear D gene. Germline V lookup: CDR1 MDHEN, CDR2 SYDVKM. V was shortened by 5 bases and J by 3 bases, with 6 bases between the two germline ends. CDR3 length: 12 amino acids. CDR3 sequence: CASSPSTDTQYF. The CDR3, as DNA: TGTGCCAGCAGTCCGTCAACAGATACGCAGTATTTT.

This chain links TRBV28 with TRBJ2-5; a possible D gene is TRBD2 (7 bases). With 6 bases removed from V and 4 bases from J, the gap between germline ends came to 18 bases. CDR3 length equals 15 residues. Germline loops: CDR1 MDHEN, CDR2 SYDVKM. CDR3 coding DNA: TGTGCCAGCAGCCCAAGGGGGGAGGGGATAGAGACCCAGTACTTC. Translating gives CASSPRGEGIETQYF.

The chain carries TRBV29-1 and TRBJ1-4; no reliable D call. The germline V gene encodes CDR1 SQVTM and CDR2 ANQGSEA. The CDR3 extends over 12 amino acids. Trimming shortened V by 0 bases and J by 8 bases, and 7 bases separated the two germline ends. Written as DNA, the CDR3 is TGCAGCGTTGAAGAGGCGTCGGAAAAACTGTTTTTT. Translated, it gives CSVEEASEKLFF.

The CDR3 DNA sequence: TGTGCCAGCTCACCGGGCTTAGCGGGAGTGACCTATGAGCAGTTCTTC. Translation: CASSPGLAGVTYEQFF. J is TRBJ2-1 and V is TRBV18; 9 bases match TRBD2. Germline V CDR1 and CDR2: KGHSH, LQKENI. J lost 8 bases, V lost 3 bases, and 11 bases had no gene match. This CDR3 has 16 amino acids. Using reference TRBV18 and TRBJ2-1 for the parts outside the CDR3, the full variable domain is NAGVMQNPRHLVRRRGQEARLRCSPMKGHSHVYWYRQLPEEGLKFMVYLQKENIIDESGMPKERFSAEFPKEGPSILRIQQVVRGDSAAYFCASSPGLAGVTYEQFFGPGTRLTVL.